The rows below give T cell receptor beta chains drawn from one sample of a study of T cells in Graves' hyperthyroidism and ophthalmopathy. TCRdb processed the multiplex PCR reads anew with MiXCR; each CDR3 protein has one entry. Of about 400,000 distinct CDR3 sequences listed, over 12% are singletons. Sequencing input: blood. These receptors originate from a man aged 18 to 35 with Graves' ophthalmopathy. Both conserved end residues are part of each CDR3. D genes are given only for firm matches. Part of the rows lack a size; the others show once, few, many or a class for expanded clones.

>NA|15|TRBV6-1|many|TRBJ2-7
TGTGCCAGCAGTGAAGCGGGGGCCCCTCCCTCCGAGCAGTACTTC
CASSEAGAPPSEQYF
>TRBD2|14|TRBV6-1|NA|TRBJ2-7
TGTGCCAGCAGTGACCAGGGACTAGCAGTCGAGCAGTACTTC
CASSDQGLAVEQYF
>TRBD1|15|TRBV4-1|many|TRBJ2-7
TGCGCCAGCAGCCGGGGGACAGGGAGCTCCTACGAGCAGTACTTC
CASSRGTGSSYEQYF
>NA|17|TRBV7-9|many|TRBJ2-7
TGTGCCAGCAGCTTAGACCCCGGGGGTTACGCAGTCTACGAGCAGTACTTC
CASSLDPGGYAVYEQYF
>TRBD2|13|TRBV10-1|NA|TRBJ2-1
TGCGCCAGCAAGGCTAGCGGGAGTAATGAGCAGTTCTTC
CASKASGSNEQFF
>NA|15|TRBV19|NA|TRBJ2-1
TGTGCCAGCAAAAAGGACAGTGGGCCTTGGAATGAGCAGTTCTTC
CASKKDSGPWNEQFF
>NA|14|TRBV5-8|few|TRBJ1-6
TGTGCCAGCCTCAGGTCGGGTAATAATTCACCCCTCCACTTT
CASLRSGNNSPLHF
>NA|14|TRBV30|few|TRBJ2-3
TGTGCCTGGAGTCTGGCCGTAACGACAGATACGCAGTATTTT
CAWSLAVTTDTQYF
>NA|15|TRBV5-6|NA|TRBJ1-1
TGTGCCAGCAGCTTGGGGGTAGGGAGGTTCGCTGAAGCTTTCTTT
CASSLGVGRFAEAFF
>TRBD2|17|TRBV20-1|many|TRBJ2-1
TGCAGTGCTAGAGATCGTCTAGCGGGAGTGACCTACAATGAGCAGTTCTTC
CSARDRLAGVTYNEQFF
>TRBD1|14|TRBV3-1|many|TRBJ1-2
TGTGCCAGCAGCCACTGGACAGGTGGAGATGGCTACACCTTC
CASSHWTGGDGYTF
>NA|13|TRBV12-3/TRBV12-4|many|TRBJ2-3
TGTGCCAGCAGTCAACCCCCCCCAGATACGCAGTATTTT
CASSQPPPDTQYF
>TRBD1|15|TRBV6-1|many|TRBJ1-3
TGTGCCAGCAGTCCGGGACAGGGGGCCACAGACACCATATATTTT
CASSPGQGATDTIYF
>NA|16|TRBV9|few|TRBJ1-1
TGTGCCAGCAGCGTAAACAGGGAGGTGGTGAACACTGAAGCTCTCTTT
CASSVNREVVNTEALF
>TRBD2|16|TRBV12-3/TRBV12-4|NA|TRBJ2-2
TGTGCCAGCAGTTTTGGGCTAGCGGCCACCACCGGGGAGCTGTTTTTT
CASSFGLAATTGELFF
>TRBD1|17|TRBV20-1|NA|TRBJ1-2
TGCAGTGCTAGAGATTCCCTTAGTGGCAGGGGGAGTTATGGCTACACCTTC
CSARDSLSGRGSYGYTF
>NA|13|TRBV12-3/TRBV12-4|many|TRBJ1-2
TGTGCCAGCAGTTTAAGGTTGGTCTTAGGCTACACCTTC
CASSLRLVLGYTF
>NA|13|TRBV2|NA|TRBJ1-1
TGTGCCAGCAGTGCCCAAGAGAACACTGGAGCTTTCTTT
CASSAQENTGAFF
>NA|20|TRBV7-9|NA|TRBJ2-7
NA
CASSFYICSASAPASYEQYF
>TRBD1|15|TRBV18|many|TRBJ1-5
TGTGCCAGCTCACCCACAGGGGGTTTCGGTCAGCCCCAGCATTTT
CASSPTGGFGQPQHF
>TRBD2|19|TRBV15|NA|TRBJ2-5
TGTGCCACCAGCAGAGTTAGGGGACTAGCGGGAGTATACCAAGAGACCCAGTACTTC
CATSRVRGLAGVYQETQYF
>NA|13|TRBV30|many|TRBJ2-1
TGTGCCTGGGAAATAGGGGGGCTGAATGAGCAGTTCTTC
CAWEIGGLNEQFF
>NA|15|TRBV12-5|many|TRBJ1-1
TGTGCTAGTGGGGCTCACCGGGACGCCCAAGGGGAAGCTTTCTTT
CASGAHRDAQGEAFF
>NA|14|TRBV7-3|NA|TRBJ1-6
TGTGCCAGCAGCGTCGGCAGGTTTAATTCACCCCTCCACTTT
CASSVGRFNSPLHF
>TRBD1|16|TRBV11-2|few|TRBJ1-5
TGTGCCAGCAGCCTCCGACAGGGGAGAAGAAATCAGCCCCAGCATTTT
CASSLRQGRRNQPQHF
>TRBD2|17|TRBV20-1|few|TRBJ2-1
TGCAGTGCTAGAGATGGTAGCGGGAAGCCCCCGGCAAATGAGCAGTTCTTC
CSARDGSGKPPANEQFF
>TRBD1|16|TRBV29-1|NA|TRBJ1-2
TGCAGCGTTGAAGGGGAACAGGGGGCAGAGTACTATGGCTACACCTTC
CSVEGEQGAEYYGYTF
>NA|15|TRBV6-5|many|TRBJ1-4
TGTGCCAGCAGTTACTCGAAGGGTCTTACTGAAAAACTGTTTTTT
CASSYSKGLTEKLFF
>TRBD1|15|TRBV6-1|many|TRBJ1-1
TGTGCCAGCAGTGCATTGGGACAGGGGAACACTGAAGCTTTCTTT
CASSALGQGNTEAFF
>NA|14|TRBV4-1|many|TRBJ1-2
TGCGCCAGCAGCCAAGAGGCGGCGGACTATGGCTACACCTTC
CASSQEAADYGYTF
>NA|13|TRBV28|many|TRBJ2-7
TGTGCCACAAGTCCGGGACGCGCCTACGAGCAGTACTTC
CATSPGRAYEQYF
>TRBD1|14|TRBV4-2|many|TRBJ2-5
TGTGCCAGCAGCCACGGACAGGGGGCGGAGACCCAGTACTTC
CASSHGQGAETQYF
>NA|18|TRBV6-5|many|TRBJ2-2
TGTGCCAGCAGTTACTCGAGAAGGACTAATACGAACACCGGGGAGCTGTTTTTT
CASSYSRRTNTNTGELFF
>NA|11|TRBV4-2|few|TRBJ2-3
TGTGCCAACACGGAGGTAGATACGCAGTATTTT
CANTEVDTQYF
>TRBD2|16|TRBV7-2|many|TRBJ2-7
TGTGCCAGCAGCTCGCGACTAGCGGGGGACTCCTACGAGCAGTACTTC
CASSSRLAGDSYEQYF
>TRBD1|14|TRBV6-5|NA|TRBJ1-2
TGTGCCAGCAGTTACTCAATGACAGGGTTTGGCTACACCTTC
CASSYSMTGFGYTF
>NA|13|TRBV4-2|many|TRBJ2-3
TGTGCCAGCAGCCAAGAGTGGCCAGATACGCAGTATTTT
CASSQEWPDTQYF
>NA|12|TRBV29-1|NA|TRBJ2-5
TGCAGTGGGGTCCAGGGAGGCAAGACCCAGTACTTC
CSGVQGGKTQYF
>NA|16|TRBV20-1|NA|TRBJ2-6
TGCAGTGGACTTCCACATTGGGGGTCCGGGGCCAACGTCCTGACTTTC
CSGLPHWGSGANVLTF